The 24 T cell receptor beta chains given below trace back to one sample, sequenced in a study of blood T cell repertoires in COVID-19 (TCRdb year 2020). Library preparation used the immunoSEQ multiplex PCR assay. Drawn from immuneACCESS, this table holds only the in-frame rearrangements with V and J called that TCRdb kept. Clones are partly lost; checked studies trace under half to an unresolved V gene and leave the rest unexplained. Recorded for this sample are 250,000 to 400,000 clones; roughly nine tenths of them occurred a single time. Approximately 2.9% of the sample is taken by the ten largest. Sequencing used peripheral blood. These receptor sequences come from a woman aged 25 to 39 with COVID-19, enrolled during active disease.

This CDR3 is CASSWQGHEQFF. DNA for the CDR3: TGCGCCAGCAGCTGGCAGGGGCATGAGCAGTTCTTC. The rearrangement uses TRBV5-1 and TRBJ2-1; possibly TRBD1 for D (6 bases). The CDR3 loop spans 12 amino acids. The V end lost 3 bases, the J end lost 8 bases, and 9 bases lay between the germline ends. Germline lookup yields CDR1 SGHRS and CDR2 YFSETQ.

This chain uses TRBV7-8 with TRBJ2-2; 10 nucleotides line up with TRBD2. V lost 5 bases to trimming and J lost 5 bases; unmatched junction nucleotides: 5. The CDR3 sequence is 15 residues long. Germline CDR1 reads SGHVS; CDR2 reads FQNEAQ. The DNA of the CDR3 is TGTGCCAGCAGCAGTAAGACTAGCGGGACCGGGGAGCTGTTTTTT. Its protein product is CASSSKTSGTGELFF.

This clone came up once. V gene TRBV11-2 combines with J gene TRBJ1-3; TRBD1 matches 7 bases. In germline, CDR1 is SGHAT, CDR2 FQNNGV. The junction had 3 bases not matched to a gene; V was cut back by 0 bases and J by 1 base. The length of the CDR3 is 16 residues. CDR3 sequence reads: CASSLEGRGSGNTIYF. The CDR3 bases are TGTGCCAGCAGCTTAGAGGGCAGGGGGTCTGGAAACACCATATATTTT.

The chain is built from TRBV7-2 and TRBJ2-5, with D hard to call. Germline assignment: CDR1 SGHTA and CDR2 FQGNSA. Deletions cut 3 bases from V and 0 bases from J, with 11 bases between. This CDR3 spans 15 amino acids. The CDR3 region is CASSFGRQDQETQYF. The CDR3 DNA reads TGTGCCAGCAGCTTCGGCCGCCAGGACCAAGAGACCCAGTACTTC.

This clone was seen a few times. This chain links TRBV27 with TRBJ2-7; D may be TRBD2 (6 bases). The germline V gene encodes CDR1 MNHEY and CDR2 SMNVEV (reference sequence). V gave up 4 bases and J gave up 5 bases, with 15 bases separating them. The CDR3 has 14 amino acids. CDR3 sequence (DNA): TGTGCCAGCAGTTCCAAAGCGGGTCCAAACGAGCAGTACTTC. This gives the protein CASSSKAGPNEQYF.

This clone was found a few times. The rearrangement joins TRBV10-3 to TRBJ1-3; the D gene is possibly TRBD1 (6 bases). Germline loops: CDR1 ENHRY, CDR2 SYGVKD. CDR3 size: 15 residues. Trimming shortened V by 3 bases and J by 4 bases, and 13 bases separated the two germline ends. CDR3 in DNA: TGTGCCATCAGTGATGACAGGAAGACCGGAAACACCATATATTTT. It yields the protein CAISDDRKTGNTIYF.

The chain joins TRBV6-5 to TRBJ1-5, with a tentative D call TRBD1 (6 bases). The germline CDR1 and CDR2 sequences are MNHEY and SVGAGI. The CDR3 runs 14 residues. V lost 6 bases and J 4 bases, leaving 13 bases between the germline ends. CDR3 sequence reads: CASSPGTPNQPQHF. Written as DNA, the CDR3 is TGTGCCAGCAGCCCCGGGACACCGAATCAGCCCCAGCATTTT.

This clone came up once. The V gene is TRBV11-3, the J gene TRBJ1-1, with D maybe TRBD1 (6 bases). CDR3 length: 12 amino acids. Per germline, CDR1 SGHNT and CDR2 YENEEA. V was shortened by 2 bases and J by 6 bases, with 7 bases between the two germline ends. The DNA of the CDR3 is TGTGCCAGCAGCTTATCAGGGGCTGAAGCTTTCTTT. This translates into CASSLSGAEAFF.

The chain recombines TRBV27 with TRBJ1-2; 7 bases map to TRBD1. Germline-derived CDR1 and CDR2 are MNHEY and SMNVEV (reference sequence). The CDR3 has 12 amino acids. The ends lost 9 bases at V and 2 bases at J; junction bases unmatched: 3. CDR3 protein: CASQTGNYGYTF. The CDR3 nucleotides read TGTGCCAGTCAGACAGGGAACTATGGCTACACCTTC.

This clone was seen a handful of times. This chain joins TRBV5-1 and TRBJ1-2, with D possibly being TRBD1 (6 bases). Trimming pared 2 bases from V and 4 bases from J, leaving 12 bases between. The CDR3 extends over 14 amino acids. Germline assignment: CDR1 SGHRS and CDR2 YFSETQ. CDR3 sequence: CASSFTTGSYGYTF. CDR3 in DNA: TGCGCCAGCAGCTTTACCACAGGGTCCTATGGCTACACCTTC. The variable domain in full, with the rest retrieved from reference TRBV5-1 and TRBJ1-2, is KAGVTQTPRYLIKTRGQQVTLSCSPISGHRSVSWYQQTPGQGLQFLFEYFSETQRNKGNFPGRFSGRQFSNSRSEMNVSTLELGDSALYLCASSFTTGSYGYTFGSGTRLTVV.

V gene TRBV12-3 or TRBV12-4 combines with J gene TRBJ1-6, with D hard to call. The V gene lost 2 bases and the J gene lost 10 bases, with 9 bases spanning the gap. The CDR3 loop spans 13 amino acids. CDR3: CASSLSTGSPLHF. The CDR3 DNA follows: TGTGCCAGCAGTTTAAGCACGGGATCACCCCTCCACTTT.

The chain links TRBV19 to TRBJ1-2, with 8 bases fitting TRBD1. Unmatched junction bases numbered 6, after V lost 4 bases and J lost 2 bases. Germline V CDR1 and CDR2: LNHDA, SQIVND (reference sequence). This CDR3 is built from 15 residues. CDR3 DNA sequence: TGTGCCAGTAGTACCCAGGGGGCGCGGAACTATGGCTACACCTTC. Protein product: CASSTQGARNYGYTF. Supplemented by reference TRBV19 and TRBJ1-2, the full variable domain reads DGGITQSPKYLFRKEGQNVTLSCEQNLNHDAMYWYRQDPGQGLRLIYYSQIVNDFQKGDIAEGYSVSREKKESFPLTVTSAQKNPTAFYLCASSTQGARNYGYTFGSGTRLTVV.

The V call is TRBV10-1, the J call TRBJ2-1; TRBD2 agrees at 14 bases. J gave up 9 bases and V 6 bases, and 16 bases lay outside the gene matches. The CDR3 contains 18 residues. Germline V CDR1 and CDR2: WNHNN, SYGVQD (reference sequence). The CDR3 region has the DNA TGCGCCAGCAGCCCGTCCGTGGGGACTAGCGGGAGAGTCACTGAGCAGTTCTTC. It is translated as CASSPSVGTSGRVTEQFF.

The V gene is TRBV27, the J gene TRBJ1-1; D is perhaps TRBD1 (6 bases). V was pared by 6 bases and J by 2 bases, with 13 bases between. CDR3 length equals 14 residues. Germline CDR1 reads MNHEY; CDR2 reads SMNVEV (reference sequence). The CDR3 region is CASRNREANTEAFF. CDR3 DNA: TGTGCCAGCAGAAACAGGGAAGCTAACACTGAAGCTTTCTTT.

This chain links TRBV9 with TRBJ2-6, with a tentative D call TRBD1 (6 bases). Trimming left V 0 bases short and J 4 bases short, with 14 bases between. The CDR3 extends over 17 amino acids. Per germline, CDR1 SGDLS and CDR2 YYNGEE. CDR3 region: CASSVGHRASGANVLTF. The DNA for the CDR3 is TGTGCCAGCAGCGTAGGACACAGGGCTTCGGGGGCCAACGTCCTGACTTTC. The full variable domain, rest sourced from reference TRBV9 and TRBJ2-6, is DSGVTQTPKHLITATGQRVTLRCSPRSGDLSVYWYQQSLDQGLQFLIQYYNGEERAKGNILERFSAQQFPDLHSELNLSSLELGDSALYFCASSVGHRASGANVLTFGAGSRLTVL.

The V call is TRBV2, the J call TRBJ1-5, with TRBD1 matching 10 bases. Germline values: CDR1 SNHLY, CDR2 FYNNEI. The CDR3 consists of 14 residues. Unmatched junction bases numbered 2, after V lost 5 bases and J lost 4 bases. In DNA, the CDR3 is TGTGCCAGCAGTAAGGGACAGGGGAATCAGCCCCAGCATTTT. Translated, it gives CASSKGQGNQPQHF.

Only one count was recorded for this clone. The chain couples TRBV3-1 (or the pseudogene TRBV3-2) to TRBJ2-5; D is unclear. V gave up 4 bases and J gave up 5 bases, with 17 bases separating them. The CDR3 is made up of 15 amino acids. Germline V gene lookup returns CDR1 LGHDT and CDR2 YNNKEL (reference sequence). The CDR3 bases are TGTGCCAGCAGCCTCCAGACACCAGGCAGCGAGACCCAGTACTTC. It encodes CASSLQTPGSETQYF.

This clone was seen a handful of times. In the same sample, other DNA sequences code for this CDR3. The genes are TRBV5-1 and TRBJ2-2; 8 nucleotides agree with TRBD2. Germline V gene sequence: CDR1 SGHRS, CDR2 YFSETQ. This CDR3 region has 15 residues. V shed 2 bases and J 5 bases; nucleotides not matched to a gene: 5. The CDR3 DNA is TGCGCCAGCAGCTTAGCGGGAGTTAGTACCGGGGAGCTGTTTTTT. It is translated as CASSLAGVSTGELFF.

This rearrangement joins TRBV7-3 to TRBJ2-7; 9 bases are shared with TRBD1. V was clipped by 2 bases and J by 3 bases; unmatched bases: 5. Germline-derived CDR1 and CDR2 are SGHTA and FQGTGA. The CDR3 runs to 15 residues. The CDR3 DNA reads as TGTGCCAGCAGCTTAGACCCGGGACAGGGCTACGAGCAGTACTTC. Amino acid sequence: CASSLDPGQGYEQYF.

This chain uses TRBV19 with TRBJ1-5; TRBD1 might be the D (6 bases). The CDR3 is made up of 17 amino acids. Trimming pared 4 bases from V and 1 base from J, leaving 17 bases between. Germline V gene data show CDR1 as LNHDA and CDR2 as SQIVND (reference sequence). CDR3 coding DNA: TGTGCCAGTAGTAAGGCAGTGGGGGCTGGAAGCAATCAGCCCCAGCATTTT. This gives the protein CASSKAVGAGSNQPQHF. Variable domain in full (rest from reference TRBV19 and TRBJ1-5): DGGITQSPKYLFRKEGQNVTLSCEQNLNHDAMYWYRQDPGQGLRLIYYSQIVNDFQKGDIAEGYSVSREKKESFPLTVTSAQKNPTAFYLCASSKAVGAGSNQPQHFGDGTRLSIL.

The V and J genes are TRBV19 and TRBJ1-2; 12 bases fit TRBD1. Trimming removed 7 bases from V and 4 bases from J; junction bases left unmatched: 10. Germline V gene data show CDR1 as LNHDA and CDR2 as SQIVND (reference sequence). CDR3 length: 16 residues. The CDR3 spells CASTPGQGARFYGYTF. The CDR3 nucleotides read TGTGCCAGTACGCCGGGACAGGGGGCGCGATTCTATGGCTACACCTTC. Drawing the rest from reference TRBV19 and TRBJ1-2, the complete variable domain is DGGITQSPKYLFRKEGQNVTLSCEQNLNHDAMYWYRQDPGQGLRLIYYSQIVNDFQKGDIAEGYSVSREKKESFPLTVTSAQKNPTAFYLCASTPGQGARFYGYTFGSGTRLTVV.

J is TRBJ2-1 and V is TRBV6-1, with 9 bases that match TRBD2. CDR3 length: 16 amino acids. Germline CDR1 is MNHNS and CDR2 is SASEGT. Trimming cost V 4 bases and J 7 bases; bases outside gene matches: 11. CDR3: CASSVSGVAGVNEQFF. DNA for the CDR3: TGTGCCAGCAGTGTCTCAGGGGTAGCGGGAGTGAATGAGCAGTTCTTC.

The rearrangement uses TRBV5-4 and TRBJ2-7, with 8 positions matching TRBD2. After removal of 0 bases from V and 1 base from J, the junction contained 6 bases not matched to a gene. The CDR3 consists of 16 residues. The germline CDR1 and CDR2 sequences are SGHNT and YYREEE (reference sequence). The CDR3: CASSLAPGLGSYEQYF. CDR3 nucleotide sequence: TGTGCCAGCAGCTTGGCCCCGGGACTAGGATCCTACGAGCAGTACTTC.

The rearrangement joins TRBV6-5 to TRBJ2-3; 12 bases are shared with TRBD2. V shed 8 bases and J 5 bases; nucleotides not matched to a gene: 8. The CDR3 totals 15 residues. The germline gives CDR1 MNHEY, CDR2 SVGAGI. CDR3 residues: CASSPPTSGRDTQYF. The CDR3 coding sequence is TGTGCCAGCTCACCCCCGACTAGCGGGAGAGATACGCAGTATTTT.